The clone carrying this TCR beta chain was counted ten times or more. The data are from a study of T cells in Graves' hyperthyroidism and ophthalmopathy. The V segment lost 6 bases and the J segment 0 bases; nucleotides outside the gene matches: 2. This CDR3 spans 14 amino acids. From germline, CDR1 is MDHEN and CDR2 SYDVKM. Diagnosis of hyperthyroidism was new in patients aged 18 to 65, and its duration was under 2 months. Using RNA transcripts as the source, TCR beta CDR3 regions were amplified. A set of HTBI primers served as the primers for a first-round RT-PCR of the TCR CDR3. TCRdb ran MiXCR on the multiplex PCR reads and lists one entry per CDR3 protein. The sample lists 380,000 or so distinct CDR3 sequences; 14% were seen once.

The V and J genes are TRBV28 and TRBJ1-2, with TRBD1 matching 9 bases. What was sequenced was blood. The receptor comes from a woman aged 25 to 39 with Graves' hyperthyroidism. Here the CDR3 reads CASRGQGSNYGYTF. CDR3 nucleotide sequence: TGTGCCAGCAGGGGACAGGGCTCTAACTATGGCTACACCTTC.